The 9 T cell receptor beta chains presented below share a single source sample, sequenced in a study of blood T cell repertoires in COVID-19. Only in-frame clones appear in the TCRdb table, and some are missing; sequencing was by immunoSEQ multiplex PCR. The sample holds around 130,000 clones; around 85% are singletons and the top ten take 3.5% to 4.5%. The sequenced sample consisted of peripheral blood. All receptors come from a man in his 60s with acute or convalescent COVID-19.

The chain joins TRBV5-4 to TRBJ2-1, with D possibly matching TRBD2 (6 bases). The CDR3 runs to 14 residues. The germline CDR1 and CDR2 sequences are SGHNT and YYREEE (reference sequence). Trimming left V 3 bases short and J 9 bases short, with 16 bases between. CDR3 nucleotides: TGTGCCAGCAGCTCGGTCGGGGGAGAAAGTGAGCAGTTCTTC. Amino acid sequence: CASSSVGGESEQFF.

The V call is TRBV6-1, the J call TRBJ2-7, with 8 bases that match TRBD2. Germline CDR1 reads MNHNS; CDR2 reads SASEGT. The CDR3 has 15 residues. V dropped 0 bases and J dropped 4; count of bases not matched to a gene: 5. CDR3 protein: CASSEAASGSYEQYF. The CDR3 DNA is TGTGCCAGCAGTGAAGCTGCGAGCGGGAGTTACGAGCAGTACTTC.

This clone was detected only once. The chain is built from TRBV29-1 and TRBJ2-7, with 10 bases that match TRBD1. Trimming cost V 0 bases and J 3 bases; bases outside gene matches: 5. This CDR3 is built from 15 residues. Per the germline V gene, CDR1 is SQVTM and CDR2 is ANQGSEA. CDR3 in amino acids: CSVEDGTGAFYEQYF. Here the CDR3 DNA reads TGCAGCGTTGAAGATGGGACAGGGGCCTTCTACGAGCAGTACTTC.

V is TRBV27 and J is TRBJ2-1; TRBD1 is a possible D gene (6 bases). This CDR3 is 16 amino acids long. Germline loops: CDR1 MNHEY, CDR2 SMNVEV (reference sequence). Trimming left V 2 bases short and J 2 bases short, with 13 bases between. CDR3 bases: TGTGCCAGCAGTTTACGAGGTCGACAGGCCTACAATGAGCAGTTCTTC. It yields the protein CASSLRGRQAYNEQFF.

The chain carries TRBV7-9 and TRBJ1-2, with 7 bases fitting TRBD1. V shed 1 base and J 0 bases; nucleotides not matched to a gene: 5. Germline V gene sequence: CDR1 SEHNR, CDR2 FQNEAQ (reference sequence). There are 16 residues in the CDR3. The CDR3 sequence: CASSLEGDSSNYGYTF. CDR3 bases: TGTGCCAGCAGCTTAGAGGGGGACAGCTCTAACTATGGCTACACCTTC.

This clone was picked up a small number of times. V is TRBV9 and J is TRBJ2-7; the match to TRBD2 covers 7 bases. Germline CDR1 is SGDLS and CDR2 is YYNGEE. This CDR3 has 15 amino acids. Unmatched junction bases numbered 12, after V lost 4 bases and J lost 5 bases. Written as DNA, the CDR3 is TGTGCCAGCAGCCGAGACTTGTCGGGAGGCCACGAGCAGTACTTC. This sequence encodes CASSRDLSGGHEQYF.

The CDR3 nucleotides are TGTGCCAGCAGTCAGTACGGACAGGGATTGAATACGCAGTATTTT. As protein: CASSQYGQGLNTQYF. The chain joins TRBV6-2 or TRBV6-3 to TRBJ2-3, with 8 positions matching TRBD1. Germline V gene data show CDR1 as MNHEY and CDR2 as SVGEGT. The CDR3 totals 15 residues. The V gene end was trimmed by 5 bases and the J gene end by 7 bases; junction bases not matched to a gene: 11.

The chain joins TRBV6-2 or TRBV6-3 to TRBJ2-2; TRBD2 agrees at 11 bases. The trim removed 6 bases at V and 4 bases at J, leaving 7 bases unmatched. The CDR3 has 16 amino acids. Germline V gene data show CDR1 as MNHEY and CDR2 as SVGEGT. CDR3 sequence: CASSKQLAGATGELFF. As DNA, the CDR3 is TGTGCCAGCAGCAAACAACTAGCGGGAGCCACCGGGGAGCTGTTTTTT.

This chain connects TRBV18 to TRBJ1-5; D remains unclear. This CDR3 has 15 residues. Germline loops: CDR1 KGHSH, CDR2 LQKENI. V lost 5 bases and J 4 bases, leaving 15 bases between the germline ends. The DNA of the CDR3 is TGTGCCAGCTCATCTCGGTCAGGACTAAATCAGCCCCAGCATTTT. This translates into CASSSRSGLNQPQHF.